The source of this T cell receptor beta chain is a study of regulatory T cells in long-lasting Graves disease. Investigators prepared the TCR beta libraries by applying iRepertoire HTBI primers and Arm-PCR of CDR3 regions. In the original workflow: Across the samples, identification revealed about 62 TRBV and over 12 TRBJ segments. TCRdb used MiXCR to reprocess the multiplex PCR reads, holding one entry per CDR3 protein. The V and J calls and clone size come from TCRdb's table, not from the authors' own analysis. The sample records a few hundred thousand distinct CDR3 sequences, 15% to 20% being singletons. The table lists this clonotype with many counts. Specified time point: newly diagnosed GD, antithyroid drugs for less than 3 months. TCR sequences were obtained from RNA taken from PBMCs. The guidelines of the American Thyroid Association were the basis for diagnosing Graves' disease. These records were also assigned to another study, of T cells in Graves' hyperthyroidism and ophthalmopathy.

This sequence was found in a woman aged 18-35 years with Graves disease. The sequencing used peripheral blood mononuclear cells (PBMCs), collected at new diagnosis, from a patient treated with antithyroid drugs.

The CDR3 spells CASSFEEGVYF. CDR3 in DNA: TGTGCCAGCAGTTTCGAGGAAGGCGTATACTTC. This rearrangement joins TRBV28 to TRBJ2-7; the D is unclear. This CDR3 has 11 amino acids. The V and J ends lost 3 bases and 13 bases respectively, with 13 bases between them. Germline V gives CDR1 MDHEN, CDR2 SYDVKM.